Ten or more counts support the clone carrying this T cell receptor beta chain. Its antigen is currently unknown. The CDR3 length is 12 residues. Trimming left V 8 bases short and J 5 bases short, with 12 bases between. Germline lookup yields CDR1 SNHLY and CDR2 FYNNEI. This record comes from a study of regulatory T cells in long-lasting Graves disease. Study results and limitations: TCR diversity in persistent Graves' patients was below that of newly diagnosed ones.

Building the TCR beta libraries relied on iRepertoire HTBI primers, and CDR3 regions underwent Arm-PCR. TCRdb independently ran MiXCR on the multiplex PCR reads; one entry per CDR3 protein. The sample lists 420,000 or so distinct CDR3 sequences; 23% were seen once. Time point noted: persistent/refractory GD, antithyroid drugs over 5 years with positive TRAb. RNA from PBMCs was the source of the TCR library. The sample was peripheral blood mononuclear cells (PBMCs), taken when the disease was refractory, from a patient treated with antithyroid drugs. The V call is TRBV2, the J call TRBJ1-1; D is possibly TRBD1 (5 bases). This TCR came from a female donor with Graves disease. This CDR3 reads CASSVGVTEAFF. CDR3 bases: TGTGCCAGCTCGGTGGGGGTTACTGAAGCTTTCTTT.